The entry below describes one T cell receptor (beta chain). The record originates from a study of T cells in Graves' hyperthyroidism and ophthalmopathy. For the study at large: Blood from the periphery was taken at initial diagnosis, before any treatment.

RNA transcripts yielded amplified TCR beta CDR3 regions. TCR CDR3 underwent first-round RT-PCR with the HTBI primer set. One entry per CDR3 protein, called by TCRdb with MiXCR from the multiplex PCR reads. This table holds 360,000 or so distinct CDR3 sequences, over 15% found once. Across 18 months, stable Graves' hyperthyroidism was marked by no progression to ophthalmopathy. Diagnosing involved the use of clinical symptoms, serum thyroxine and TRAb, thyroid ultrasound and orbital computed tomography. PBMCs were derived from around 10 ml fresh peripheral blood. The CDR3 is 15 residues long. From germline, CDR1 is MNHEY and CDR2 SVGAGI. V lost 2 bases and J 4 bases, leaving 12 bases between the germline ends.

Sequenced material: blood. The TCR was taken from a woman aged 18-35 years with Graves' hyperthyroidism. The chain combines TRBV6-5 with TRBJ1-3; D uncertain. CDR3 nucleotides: TGTGCCAGCAGTTACAAGGGTCAGGTCGGAAACACCATATATTTT. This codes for CASSYKGQVGNTIYF.